The clone carrying this T cell receptor (beta chain) was seen more than once but under ten times. iRepertoire HTBI primers and Arm-PCR of CDR3 regions built TCR beta libraries. TCRdb ran MiXCR on the multiplex PCR reads and lists one entry per CDR3 protein. The sample lists some 490,000 distinct CDR3 sequences, around 11% occurring once. The record originates from a study of regulatory T cells in long-lasting Graves disease. This CDR3 has 14 residues. J was trimmed by 8 bases and V by 4 bases; bases with no gene match: 8. Germline V CDR1 and CDR2: SGHNT, YENEEA. Documented time point: newly diagnosed GD, antithyroid drugs for less than 3 months. From RNA extracted from PBMCs, the TCR library was made. The patients were enrolled through endocrinology in Xi'an, China. These same data were also listed under a study on T cells in Graves' hyperthyroidism and ophthalmopathy. That investigation notes: Researchers report that a 13 V-J model separated ophthalmopathy from stable hyperthyroidism.

The chain has TRBV11-3 and TRBJ2-3; 8 nucleotides agree with TRBD2. The source was peripheral blood mononuclear cells (PBMCs), collected at new diagnosis, from a patient treated with antithyroid drugs. The receptor's source is a woman aged 30 to 39 with Graves disease. In nucleotides, the CDR3 is TGTGCCAGCAGCTCGGGACTAGTTGCAGGTACGCAGTATTTT. Its protein product is CASSSGLVAGTQYF.